This entry lists 15 T cell receptor beta chains sequenced from one sample in a study of blood T cell repertoires in COVID-19 (TCRdb year 2020). Library construction relied on the immunoSEQ multiplex PCR assay. TCRdb's version of the immuneACCESS table is confined to in-frame rearrangements and falls short of the full clone set. An unresolved V gene accounts for under half of the shortfall where checked; the remainder is of unknown origin. The sample contains tens of thousands of clones, 65% to 85% of them found a single time. Jointly, the top ten make up around 5.3% of the sample. Sequenced sample: peripheral blood. These receptors came from a human donor in a cohort sampled during active COVID-19.

The chain carries TRBV3-1 (or the pseudogene TRBV3-2) and TRBJ2-7; 8 bases are shared with TRBD2. In germline, CDR1 is LGHDT, CDR2 YNNKEL (reference sequence). The trim removed 3 bases at V and 2 bases at J, leaving 15 bases unmatched. CDR3 size: 18 residues. CDR3 in DNA: TGTGCCAGCAGCCATTTTGTAACTAGCGGATATACGACCTACGAGCAGTACTTC. Amino acids: CASSHFVTSGYTTYEQYF.

CDR3 sequence: CAISEILYEQYF. CDR3 bases: TGTGCCATCAGTGAGATCTTATACGAGCAGTACTTC. V usage is TRBV10-3 and J usage is TRBJ2-7; D is uncertain. Between the trimmed V and J ends, which lost 2 bases and 4 bases, there was a span of 6 bases. The germline gives CDR1 ENHRY, CDR2 SYGVKD. The CDR3 extends over 12 amino acids.

This chain connects TRBV3-1 (or the pseudogene TRBV3-2) to TRBJ1-4; 7 bases fit TRBD1. This CDR3 comprises 14 residues. Germline CDR1 is LGHDT and CDR2 is YNNKEL (reference sequence). J lost 2 bases, V lost 7 bases, and 4 bases had no gene match. The CDR3 sequence: CASTTGATNEKLFF. The CDR3, as DNA: TGTGCCAGCACCACAGGGGCCACTAATGAAAAACTGTTTTTT.

This sequence joins TRBV7-9 and TRBJ2-3; 7 bases agree with TRBD2. Germline V gene sequence: CDR1 SEHNR, CDR2 FQNEAQ (reference sequence). V gave up 1 base and J gave up 0 bases; unmatched junction bases: 4. This CDR3 is built from 16 residues. CDR3 residues: CASSLGAGSSTDTQYF. In nucleotides, the CDR3 is TGTGCCAGCAGCTTAGGAGCGGGGTCTAGCACAGATACGCAGTATTTT.

CDR3 coding DNA: TGTGCCAGCAGTGATTTTTTTGGGACAGCGTCTTTCTTT. Translated: CASSDFFGTASFF. The chain has TRBV2 and TRBJ1-1; 7 nucleotides agree with TRBD1. J was trimmed by 12 bases and V by 3 bases; bases with no gene match: 10. The CDR3 runs 13 residues. Germline V gene data show CDR1 as SNHLY and CDR2 as FYNNEI. The full variable domain, its missing parts supplied by reference TRBV2 and TRBJ1-1, is EPEVTQTPSHQVTQMGQEVILRCVPISNHLYFYWYRQILGQKVEFLVSFYNNEISEKSEIFDDQFSVERPDGSNFTLKIRSTKLEDSAMYFCASSDFFGTASFFGQGTRLTVV.

The rearrangement uses TRBV5-6 and TRBJ2-5, with 8 nucleotides matching TRBD2. V was clipped by 4 bases and J by 3 bases; unmatched bases: 11. The CDR3 loop spans 16 amino acids. The germline CDR1 and CDR2 sequences are SGHDT and YYEEEE. CDR3 protein: CASSRLRGAREETQYF. The CDR3, as DNA: TGTGCCAGCAGCCGACTGCGGGGGGCGAGGGAAGAGACCCAGTACTTC.

This clone was seen only once. The rearrangement joins TRBV18 to TRBJ1-1, with D possibly being TRBD1 (5 bases). The CDR3 is made up of 16 amino acids. The germline V and J ends were trimmed by 2 bases and 3 bases, with 16 bases remaining between them. Per germline, CDR1 KGHSH and CDR2 LQKENI. In DNA form, the CDR3 reads TGTGCCAGCTCACCATTCGTCGCAGGGCCATACACTGAAGCTTTCTTT. Its protein is CASSPFVAGPYTEAFF. Supplemented by reference TRBV18 and TRBJ1-1, the full variable domain reads NAGVMQNPRHLVRRRGQEARLRCSPMKGHSHVYWYRQLPEEGLKFMVYLQKENIIDESGMPKERFSAEFPKEGPSILRIQQVVRGDSAAYFCASSPFVAGPYTEAFFGQGTRLTVV.

The chain employs TRBV3-1 (or the pseudogene TRBV3-2) and TRBJ2-2; 12 nucleotides agree with TRBD2. Germline trimming cut 3 bases from V and 3 bases from J; bases unmatched to any gene: 2. Germline V gene data show CDR1 as LGHDT and CDR2 as YNNKEL (reference sequence). CDR3 length: 16 amino acids. The CDR3 sequence: CASSHWTSGDTGELFF. As DNA, the CDR3 is TGTGCCAGCAGCCATTGGACTAGCGGGGACACCGGGGAGCTGTTTTTT.

This rearrangement joins TRBV9 to TRBJ2-3, with 10 bases aligning to TRBD2. The CDR3 covers 14 residues. CDR1 is SGDLS, CDR2 YYNGEE, per germline. Trimming took 2 bases from V and 7 from J; bases not matched to a gene: 4. The CDR3 protein is CASSVRTSGNTQYF. DNA for the CDR3: TGTGCCAGCAGCGTTAGGACTAGCGGAAATACGCAGTATTTT.

The chain employs TRBV25-1 and TRBJ1-2, with TRBD1 matching over 9 bases. Germline V gene sequence: CDR1 MGHDK, CDR2 SYGVNS. J lost 5 bases, V lost 4 bases, and 5 bases had no gene match. This CDR3 has 14 residues. The CDR3 here is CASSVLGQGYGYTF. Written as DNA, the CDR3 is TGTGCCAGCAGTGTATTGGGACAGGGATATGGCTACACCTTC.

This sequence joins TRBV2 and TRBJ2-2; 9 bases agree with TRBD1. V was clipped by 6 bases and J by 5 bases; unmatched bases: 7. The CDR3 has 15 residues. CDR1 and CDR2 from the germline V gene are SNHLY and FYNNEI. Here the CDR3 DNA reads TGTGCCAGCAGCGAGGACAGGGGAAGAACCGGGGAGCTGTTTTTT. This gives the protein CASSEDRGRTGELFF.

The genes are TRBV28 and TRBJ2-3; 9 nucleotides align to TRBD2. The CDR3 runs to 18 residues. CDR1 is MDHEN and CDR2 is SYDVKM in the germline V gene. The V and J ends lost 2 bases and 14 bases, in that order; junction bases with no gene match: 23. The CDR3 DNA sequence: TGTGCCAGCAGTTTAGGCGGGTTGGTAGCGGGGGTAAAATCGGTTGGGTATTTT. Its translation is CASSLGGLVAGVKSVGYF.

The rearrangement uses TRBV6-5 and TRBJ2-7; 8 nucleotides align to TRBD1. V dropped 4 bases and J dropped 3; count of bases not matched to a gene: 2. Germline V gives CDR1 MNHEY, CDR2 SVGAGI. The CDR3 consists of 13 residues. The CDR3 protein is CASSWTGFYEQYF. The CDR3 bases are TGTGCCAGCAGTTGGACAGGGTTCTACGAGCAGTACTTC.

This clone appeared a single time. This chain links TRBV2 with TRBJ2-7; D call uncertain. CDR3 length: 11 residues. Trimming removed 2 bases at V and 4 bases at J, with 3 bases between. The germline gives CDR1 SNHLY, CDR2 FYNNEI. The CDR3 protein is CASSEQYEQYF. CDR3 DNA: TGTGCCAGCAGTGAACAGTACGAGCAGTACTTC.

CDR3 in amino acids: CASSRYRGQETQYF. CDR3 nucleotides: TGTGCCAGCAGCCGGTACAGGGGACAGGAGACCCAGTACTTC. V is TRBV5-8 and J is TRBJ2-5; 7 bases line up with TRBD1. V gave up 4 bases and J gave up 5 bases; unmatched junction bases: 8. This CDR3 is 14 amino acids long. Per the germline V gene, CDR1 is SGHTS and CDR2 is YDEGEE.